This T cell receptor beta chain was recovered during a study of blood T cell repertoires in COVID-19. Study summary: Sites in the United States, Italy and Spain provided acute and convalescent COVID-19 samples. In each case, the material was cDNA or gDNA derived from T cells, B-cell-depleted T cells, or PBMCs.

This clone has a single count. Measured with immunoSEQ multiplex PCR; TCRdb has only the in-frame clones, and not every one. The sample has about 140,000 clones, around 89% seen once; the top ten hold approximately 9.9%. The J segment lost 6 bases and the V segment lost 1 base, leaving 5 bases of the junction unmatched. The CDR3 consists of 14 residues. Germline V gene data show CDR1 as SGHRS and CDR2 as YFSETQ. The J gene is TRBJ1-2, the V gene TRBV5-1, with 8 bases matching TRBD1. The sequence was obtained from a woman aged 80 or over with acute or convalescent COVID-19. The sequenced material came from peripheral blood. The CDR3 DNA is TGCGCCAGCAGCTTGTTCGGACAGGGAGATGGCTACACCTTC. Amino acid sequence: CASSLFGQGDGYTF.